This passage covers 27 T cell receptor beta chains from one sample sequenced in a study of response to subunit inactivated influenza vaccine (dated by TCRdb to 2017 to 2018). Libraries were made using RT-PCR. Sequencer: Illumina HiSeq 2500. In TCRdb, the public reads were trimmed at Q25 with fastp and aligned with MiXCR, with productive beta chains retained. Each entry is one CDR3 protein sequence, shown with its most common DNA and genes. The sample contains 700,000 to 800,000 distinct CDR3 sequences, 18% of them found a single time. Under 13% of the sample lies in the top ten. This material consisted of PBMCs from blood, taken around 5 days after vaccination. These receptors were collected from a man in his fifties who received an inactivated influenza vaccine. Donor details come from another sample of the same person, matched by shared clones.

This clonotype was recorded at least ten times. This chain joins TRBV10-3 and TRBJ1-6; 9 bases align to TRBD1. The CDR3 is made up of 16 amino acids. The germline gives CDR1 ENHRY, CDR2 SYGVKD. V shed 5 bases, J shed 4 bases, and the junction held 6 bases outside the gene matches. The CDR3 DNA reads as TGTGCCATCAGTTGGGACAGGGTGGAATATAATTCACCCCTCCACTTT. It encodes CAISWDRVEYNSPLHF.

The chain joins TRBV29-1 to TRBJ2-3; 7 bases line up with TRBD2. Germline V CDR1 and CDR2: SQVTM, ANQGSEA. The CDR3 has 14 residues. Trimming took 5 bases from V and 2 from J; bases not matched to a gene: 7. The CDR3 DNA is TGCAGCGTTCTTCGTCAGCGGGACACAGATACGCAGTATTTT. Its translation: CSVLRQRDTDTQYF.

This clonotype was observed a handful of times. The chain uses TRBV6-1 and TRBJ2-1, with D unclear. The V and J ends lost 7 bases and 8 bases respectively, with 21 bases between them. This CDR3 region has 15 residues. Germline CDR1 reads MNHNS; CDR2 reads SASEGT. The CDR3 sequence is CASIPGRIGRDEQFF. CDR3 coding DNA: TGTGCCAGCATCCCCGGGCGGATCGGACGGGATGAGCAGTTCTTC.

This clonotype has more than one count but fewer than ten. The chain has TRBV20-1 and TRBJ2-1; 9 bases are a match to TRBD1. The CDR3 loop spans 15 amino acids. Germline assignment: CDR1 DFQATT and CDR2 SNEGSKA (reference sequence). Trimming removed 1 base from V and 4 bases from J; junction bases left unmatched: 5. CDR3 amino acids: CSARGEDRGYNEQFF. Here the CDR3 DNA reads TGCAGTGCTAGAGGGGAGGACAGGGGTTACAATGAGCAGTTCTTC.

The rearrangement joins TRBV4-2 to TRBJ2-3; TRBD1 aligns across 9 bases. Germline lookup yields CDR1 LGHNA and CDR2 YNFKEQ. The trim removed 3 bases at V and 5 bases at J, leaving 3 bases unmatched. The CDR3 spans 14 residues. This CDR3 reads CASSHRQGVDTQYF. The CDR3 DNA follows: TGTGCCAGCAGCCACAGACAGGGGGTAGATACGCAGTATTTT.

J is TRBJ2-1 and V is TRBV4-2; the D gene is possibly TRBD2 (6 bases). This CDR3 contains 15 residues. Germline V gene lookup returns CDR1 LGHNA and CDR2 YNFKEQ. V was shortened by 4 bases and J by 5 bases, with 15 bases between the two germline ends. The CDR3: CASSPWGSGHNEQFF. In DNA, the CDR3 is TGTGCCAGCAGCCCCTGGGGTAGCGGACACAATGAGCAGTTCTTC.

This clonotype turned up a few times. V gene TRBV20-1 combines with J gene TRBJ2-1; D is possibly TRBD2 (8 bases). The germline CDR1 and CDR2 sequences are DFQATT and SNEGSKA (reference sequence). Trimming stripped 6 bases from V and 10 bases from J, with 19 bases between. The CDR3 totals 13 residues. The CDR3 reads CSAREGAADEQFF. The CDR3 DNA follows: TGCAGTGCCCGGGAGGGGGCCGCGGACGAGCAGTTCTTC.

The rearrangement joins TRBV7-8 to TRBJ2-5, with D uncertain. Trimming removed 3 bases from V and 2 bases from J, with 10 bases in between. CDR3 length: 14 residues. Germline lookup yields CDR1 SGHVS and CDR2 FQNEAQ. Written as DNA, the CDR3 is TGTGCCAGCAGCTTCTCCAGACGACAAGAGACCCAGTACTTC. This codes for CASSFSRRQETQYF.

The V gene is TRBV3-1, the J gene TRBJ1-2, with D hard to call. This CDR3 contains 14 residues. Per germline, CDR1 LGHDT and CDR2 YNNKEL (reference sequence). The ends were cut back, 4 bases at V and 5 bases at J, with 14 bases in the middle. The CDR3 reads CASSPTSISYGYTF. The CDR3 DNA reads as TGTGCCAGCAGCCCGACCTCCATCTCTTATGGCTACACCTTC.

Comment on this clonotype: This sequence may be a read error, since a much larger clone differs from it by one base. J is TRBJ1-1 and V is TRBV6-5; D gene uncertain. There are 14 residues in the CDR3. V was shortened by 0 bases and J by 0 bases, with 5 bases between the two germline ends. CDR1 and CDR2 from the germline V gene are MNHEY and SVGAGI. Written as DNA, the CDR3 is TGTGCCAGCAGTTACTCGTGGGTGAACACTGAAGCTTTCTTT. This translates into CASSYSWVNTEAFF.

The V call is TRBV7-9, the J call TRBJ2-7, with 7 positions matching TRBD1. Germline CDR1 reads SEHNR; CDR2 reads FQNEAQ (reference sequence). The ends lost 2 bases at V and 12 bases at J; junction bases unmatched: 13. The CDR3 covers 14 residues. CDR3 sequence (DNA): TGTGCCAGCAGCTTACAGCTACGAAATTGGGACAGGTACTTC. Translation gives CASSLQLRNWDRYF.

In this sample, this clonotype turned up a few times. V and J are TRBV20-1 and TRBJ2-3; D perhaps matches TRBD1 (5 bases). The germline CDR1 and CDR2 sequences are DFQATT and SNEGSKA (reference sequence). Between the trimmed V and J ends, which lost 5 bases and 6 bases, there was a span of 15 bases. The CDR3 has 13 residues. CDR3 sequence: CSAGAGFPDTQYF. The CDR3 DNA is TGCAGTGCTGGGGCAGGATTCCCCGATACGCAGTATTTT.

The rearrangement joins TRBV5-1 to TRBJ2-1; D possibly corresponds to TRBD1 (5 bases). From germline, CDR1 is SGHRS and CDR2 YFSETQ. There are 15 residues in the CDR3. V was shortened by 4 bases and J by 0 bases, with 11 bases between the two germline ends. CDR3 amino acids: CASSTTGPSYNEQFF. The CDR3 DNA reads TGCGCCAGCAGCACCACAGGACCCTCCTACAATGAGCAGTTCTTC.

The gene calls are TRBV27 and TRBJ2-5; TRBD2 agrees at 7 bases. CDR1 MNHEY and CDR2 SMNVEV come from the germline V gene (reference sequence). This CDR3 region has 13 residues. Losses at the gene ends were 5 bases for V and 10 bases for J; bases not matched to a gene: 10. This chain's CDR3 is CASSTVSGRDQYF. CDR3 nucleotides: TGTGCCAGCAGTACCGTCTCGGGGAGGGACCAGTACTTC.

Written as DNA, the CDR3 is TGTGCCAGCAGCCCCAGCCCCCATAGAGTCAACACTGAAGCTTTCTTT. This translates into CASSPSPHRVNTEAFF. The chain carries TRBV9 and TRBJ1-1; D gene ambiguous. With 4 bases removed from V and 2 bases from J, the gap between germline ends came to 18 bases. CDR1 SGDLS and CDR2 YYNGEE come from the germline V gene. This CDR3 comprises 16 residues. Using reference TRBV9 and TRBJ1-1 for the parts outside the CDR3, the full variable domain is DSGVTQTPKHLITATGQRVTLRCSPRSGDLSVYWYQQSLDQGLQFLIQYYNGEERAKGNILERFSAQQFPDLHSELNLSSLELGDSALYFCASSPSPHRVNTEAFFGQGTRLTVV.

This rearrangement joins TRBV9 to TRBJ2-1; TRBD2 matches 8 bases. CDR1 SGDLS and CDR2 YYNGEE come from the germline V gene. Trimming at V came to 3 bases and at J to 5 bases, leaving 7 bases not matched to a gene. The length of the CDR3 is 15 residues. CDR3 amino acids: CASSAGLVNDNEQFF. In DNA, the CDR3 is TGTGCCAGCAGCGCGGGACTAGTCAACGACAATGAGCAGTTCTTC.

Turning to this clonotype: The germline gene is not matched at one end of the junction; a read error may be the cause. Here the CDR3 DNA reads TGTGCCAGCACTTTACTTGGGGGACGGTCCCCGGGCCCCCTCCACTTT. This translates into CASTLLGGRSPGPLHF. The rearrangement links TRBV12-3 or TRBV12-4 to TRBJ1-6; perhaps TRBD1 as D (5 bases). This CDR3 is built from 16 residues.

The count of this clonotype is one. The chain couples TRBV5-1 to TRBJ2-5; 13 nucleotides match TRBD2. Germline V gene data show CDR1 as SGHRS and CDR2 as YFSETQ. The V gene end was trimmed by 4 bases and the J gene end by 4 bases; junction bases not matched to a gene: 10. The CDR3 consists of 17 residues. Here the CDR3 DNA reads TGCGCCAGCAGCGCAACTAGCGGGAGGGAGTTATTAGAGACCCAGTACTTC. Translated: CASSATSGRELLETQYF.

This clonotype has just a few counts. CDR3 coding DNA: TGTGCCAGCAGCCAAGGTCCCCACTCAGCGGGAGGTGCTTATGAGCAGTTCTTC. Translation: CASSQGPHSAGGAYEQFF. The V and J genes are TRBV4-2 and TRBJ2-1, with 9 bases matching TRBD2. Germline V gene sequence: CDR1 LGHNA, CDR2 YNFKEQ. The CDR3 is 18 residues long. V shed 1 base, J shed 8 bases, and the junction held 15 bases outside the gene matches.

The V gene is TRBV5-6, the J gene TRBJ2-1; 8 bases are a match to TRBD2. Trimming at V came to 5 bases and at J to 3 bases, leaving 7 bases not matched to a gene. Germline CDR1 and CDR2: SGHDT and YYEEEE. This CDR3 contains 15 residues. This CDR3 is CASSRSGSYYNEQFF. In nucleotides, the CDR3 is TGTGCCAGCAGTAGGAGCGGGAGTTACTACAATGAGCAGTTCTTC. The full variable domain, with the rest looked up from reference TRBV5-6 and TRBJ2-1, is DAGVTQSPTHLIKTRGQQVTLRCSPKSGHDTVSWYQQALGQGPQFIFQYYEEEERQRGNFPDRFSGHQFPNYSSELNVNALLLGDSALYLCASSRSGSYYNEQFFGPGTRLTVL.

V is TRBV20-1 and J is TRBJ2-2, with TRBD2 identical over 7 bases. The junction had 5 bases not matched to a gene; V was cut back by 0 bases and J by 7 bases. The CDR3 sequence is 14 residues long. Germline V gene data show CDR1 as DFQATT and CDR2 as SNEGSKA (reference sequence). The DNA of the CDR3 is TGCAGTGCTAGAGATGGGGGGGGTAACGGGGAGCTGTTTTTT. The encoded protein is CSARDGGGNGELFF.

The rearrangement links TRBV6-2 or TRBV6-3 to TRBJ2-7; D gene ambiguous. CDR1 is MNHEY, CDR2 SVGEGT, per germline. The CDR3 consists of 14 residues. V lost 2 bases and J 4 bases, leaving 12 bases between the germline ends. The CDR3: CASSYGRVQYEQYF. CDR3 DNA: TGTGCCAGCAGTTACGGAAGGGTTCAATACGAGCAGTACTTC.

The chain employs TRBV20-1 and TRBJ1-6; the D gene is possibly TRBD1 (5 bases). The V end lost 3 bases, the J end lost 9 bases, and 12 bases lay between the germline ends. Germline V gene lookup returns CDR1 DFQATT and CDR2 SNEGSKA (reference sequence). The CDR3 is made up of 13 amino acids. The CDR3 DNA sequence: TGCAGTGCTAGGGGGCTCGGGAGTTCACCCCTCCACTTT. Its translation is CSARGLGSSPLHF.

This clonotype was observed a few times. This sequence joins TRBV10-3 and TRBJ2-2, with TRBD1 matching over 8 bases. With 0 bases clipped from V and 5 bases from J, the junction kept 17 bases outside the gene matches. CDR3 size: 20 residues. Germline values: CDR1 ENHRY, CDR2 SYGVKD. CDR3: CAISESILDPDRATTGELFF. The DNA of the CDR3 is TGTGCCATCAGTGAGTCGATCCTCGATCCGGACAGGGCAACAACCGGGGAGCTGTTTTTT.

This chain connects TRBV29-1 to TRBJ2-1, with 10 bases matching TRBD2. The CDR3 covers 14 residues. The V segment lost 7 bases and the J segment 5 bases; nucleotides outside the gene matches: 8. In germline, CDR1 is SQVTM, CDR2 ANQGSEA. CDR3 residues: CSGRAGGAHNEQFF. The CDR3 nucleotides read TGCAGCGGTCGAGCGGGGGGGGCGCACAATGAGCAGTTCTTC.

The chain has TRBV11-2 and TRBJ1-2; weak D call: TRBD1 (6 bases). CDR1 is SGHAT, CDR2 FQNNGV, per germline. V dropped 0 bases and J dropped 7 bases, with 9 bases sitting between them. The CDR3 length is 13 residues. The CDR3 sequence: CASSLDRGTGYTF. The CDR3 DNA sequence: TGTGCCAGCAGCTTAGACAGGGGAACTGGCTACACCTTC.

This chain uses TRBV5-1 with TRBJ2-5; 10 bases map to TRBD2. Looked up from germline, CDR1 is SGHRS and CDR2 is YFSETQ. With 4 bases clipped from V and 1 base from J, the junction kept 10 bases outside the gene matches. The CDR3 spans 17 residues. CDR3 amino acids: CASSPGTSAFLQETQYF. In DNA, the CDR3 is TGCGCCAGCAGCCCTGGGACTAGCGCGTTCCTCCAAGAGACCCAGTACTTC.